The present entry profiles one TCR beta chain with its context. As handled by the study authors: Amplification of reference gene primers provided the estimated nucleated cell counts. Libraries were prepared by immunoSEQ multiplex PCR; TCRdb keeps only in-frame clonotypes and omits some of them. The V and J calls and the clone size are those of that table, but D and trimming were determined from the DNA. The sample carries about 350,000 clones, around 91% recorded once. This CDR3 has 15 amino acids. Germline V gene sequence: CDR1 MNHEY, CDR2 SVGAGI. The germline V and J ends were trimmed by 0 bases and 0 bases, with 6 bases remaining between them. This sample was included in a study of blood T cell repertoires in COVID-19. Study as a whole: The United States, Italy and Spain were the sources of the acute and convalescent COVID-19 samples. Sources were T cells, B-cell-depleted T cells, or PBMCs; the material itself was cDNA or gDNA.

This sequence was found in a woman younger than 35 who had recovered from COVID-19. Sequencing used peripheral blood. The V gene is TRBV6-5, the J gene TRBJ2-1; D gene ambiguous. The CDR3 protein is CASSYSRFSYNEQFF. CDR3 bases: TGTGCCAGCAGTTACTCGAGGTTCTCCTACAATGAGCAGTTCTTC.